These T cell receptor beta chains were read from a single sample in a study of blood T cell repertoires in COVID-19. Data came from immunoSEQ multiplex PCR; TCRdb stores just in-frame clones and leaves some out. The repertoire holds some 90,000 clones, with 55% to 80% as singletons. The material sequenced was peripheral blood. The receptors originated from a woman aged 55-69 years in a cohort sampled during active or convalescent COVID-19. CDR3s include the opening cysteine and the closing phenylalanine or tryptophan. A D gene is named only where the DNA matches it firmly. Expanded clones are given a class, and other clones once, few, many or no size at all.

>TRBV5-1|-|TRBD1|TRBJ1-6
TGCGCCAGCAGCTTGGACAGGGGGCGCCAGCACTCACCCCTCCACTTT
CASSLDRGRQHSPLHF
>TRBV4-2|-|-|TRBJ1-5
TGTGCCAGCAGCCAAGGAGGGAGTCAGCCCCAGCATTTT
CASSQGGSQPQHF
>TRBV6-5|few|-|TRBJ1-5
TGTGCCAGCAGTTACTCCCGGGTCAGCAATCAGCCCCAGCATTTT
CASSYSRVSNQPQHF
>TRBV18|-|-|TRBJ2-3
TGTGCCAGCTCACTACTGTTGACAGATACGCAGTATTTT
CASSLLLTDTQYF
>TRBV19|-|-|TRBJ1-5
TGTGCCAGTAGTATAAGCAGGGTGGGCAATCAGCCCCAGCATTTT
CASSISRVGNQPQHF
>TRBV4-2|-|-|TRBJ1-1
TGTGCCAGCAGCCGAGAGCGAGGGAGGGTGGGAGCTGAAGCTTTCTTT
CASSRERGRVGAEAFF
>TRBV4-2|-|-|TRBJ1-2
TGTGCCAGCAGCCAAGTTGCGGGCAGGCTGAACTATGGCTACACCTTC
CASSQVAGRLNYGYTF
>TRBV29-1|-|-|TRBJ2-2
TGCAGCGTAGCCACCTCCAAGGAGGTTACCGGGGAGCTGTTTTTT
CSVATSKEVTGELFF
>TRBV7-2|-|TRBD2|TRBJ2-2
TGTGCCAGCAGCTCCATAGCGGGGGGGCCGTCTGGGGAGCTGTTTTTT
CASSSIAGGPSGELFF
>TRBV19|-|TRBD2|TRBJ2-5
TGTGCCAGTAGTACGCCGAGCGGGGACCAAGAGACCCAGTACTTC
CASSTPSGDQETQYF
>TRBV6-1|-|-|TRBJ1-6
TGTGCCAGCAGGAAGACGGAGAACTATAATTCACCCCTCCACTTT
CASRKTENYNSPLHF
>TRBV7-2|-|-|TRBJ1-4
TGTGCCAGCAGCTCCCCTCAGGGAACAACTAATGAAAAACTGTTTTTT
CASSSPQGTTNEKLFF
>TRBV5-4|few|TRBD1|TRBJ2-2
TGTGCCAGCAGCTCCGTCCAGGGGGCGACCGGGGAGCTGTTTTTT
CASSSVQGATGELFF
>TRBV2|-|TRBD1|TRBJ2-7
TGTGCCAGCAGTCGACAGGGAACCTACGAGCAGTACTTC
CASSRQGTYEQYF
>TRBV11-2|-|TRBD1|TRBJ1-1
TGTGCCAGCAGCTTAGCCTACAGGGGGCGGAACACTGAAGCTTTCTTT
CASSLAYRGRNTEAFF
>TRBV23-1|-|TRBD1|TRBJ1-6
TGCGCCAGCAGTCAATCGTGTCTGGGACAGGGGGCGCGAAGACCGAATTCACCCCTCCACTTT
CASSQSCLGQGARRPNSPLHF
>TRBV6-5|-|TRBD1|TRBJ1-1
TGTGCCAGCAGCCCGGACAGGGGGCGGACTGAAGCTTTCTTT
CASSPDRGRTEAFF
>TRBV18|-|TRBD1|TRBJ1-1
TGTGCCAGCTCACCAAGACAGGGGGCCTTATGGACTGAAGCTTTCTTT
CASSPRQGALWTEAFF
>TRBV7-8|-|-|TRBJ1-5
TGTGCCAGCAGCCCGAGATGGTTCGGGAGCGGAGATCAGCCCCAGCATTTT
CASSPRWFGSGDQPQHF
>TRBV5-1|-|-|TRBJ1-5
TGCGCCAGCAGCTTGGGAGGAACAGGACAGCCCCAGCATTTT
CASSLGGTGQPQHF
>TRBV30|-|TRBD1|TRBJ1-3
TGTGCCTGGAGTGCCCGGACAGGACTTGGAAACACCATATATTTT
CAWSARTGLGNTIYF
>TRBV2|-|TRBD1|TRBJ2-1
TGTGCCAGCAGTTTTACCGGGACAGGGAAAAATGAGCAGTTCTTC
CASSFTGTGKNEQFF
>TRBV27|-|TRBD1|TRBJ2-6
TGTGCCAGCAGGAAACAGGGGACTGGGGCCAACGTCCTGACTTTC
CASRKQGTGANVLTF
>TRBV7-9|-|TRBD1|TRBJ1-2
TGTGCCAGCAGCGCTATAAACCCCCCGACAGGGACGAATGGCTACACCTTC
CASSAINPPTGTNGYTF
>TRBV4-2|-|TRBD1|TRBJ2-7
TGTGCCAGCAGCCAAGTTGCAGGGGGCGAGCAGTACTTC
CASSQVAGGEQYF
>TRBV2|-|TRBD1|TRBJ2-1
TGTGCCAGCAGGGGGGACAGCCCGGGGCAGTTCTTC
CASRGDSPGQFF
>TRBV20-1|-|TRBD1|TRBJ1-2
TGCAGTGCTAGTCAGGGGGCCTATGGCTACACCTTC
CSASQGAYGYTF
>TRBV7-8|few|-|TRBJ1-3
TGTGCCAGCAGCCCGATCGTTGGACACCACTTCTCTGGAAACACCATATATTTT
CASSPIVGHHFSGNTIYF
>TRBV7-2|few|TRBD2|TRBJ2-1
TGTGCCAGCAGCTTAGAGGCTAGCGGGTACAATGAGCAGTTCTTC
CASSLEASGYNEQFF
>TRBV10-3|-|-|TRBJ1-1
TGTGCCATCAGCCCGAATGGGGGGACCACTGAAGCTTTCTTT
CAISPNGGTTEAFF
>TRBV6-2/TRBV6-3|once|TRBD1|TRBJ1-1
TGTGCCAGCAGCGACCACAGGGGCACTGAAGCTTTCTTT
CASSDHRGTEAFF
>TRBV29-1|-|TRBD2|TRBJ2-2
TGCAGCGTTGTTGAAGCGGGGTCCCACGGGGGGACCGGGGAGCTGTTTTTT
CSVVEAGSHGGTGELFF
>TRBV7-3|-|TRBD2|TRBJ2-2
TGTGCCAGCAGACCTACTAGCGGGAACACCGGGGAGCTGTTTTTT
CASRPTSGNTGELFF
>TRBV2|-|TRBD2|TRBJ2-3
TGTGCCAGCAGTGTACTAGCGGGGTCCACAGATACGCAGTATTTT
CASSVLAGSTDTQYF
>TRBV5-1|-|TRBD2|TRBJ2-7
TGCGCCAGCAGCTTGAATAGCGGGACTTACGAGCAGTACTTC
CASSLNSGTYEQYF
>TRBV3-1/TRBV3-2|-|-|TRBJ1-5
TGTGCCAGCAGCTGGGGACACTTGGGAACGAATCAGCCCCAGCATTTT
CASSWGHLGTNQPQHF
>TRBV9|-|TRBD2|TRBJ2-1
TGTGCCAGCAGCCCTCGGACTAGCGGGGCGGGCAATGAGCAGTTCTTC
CASSPRTSGAGNEQFF
>TRBV10-2|-|-|TRBJ1-5
TGCGCCAGCAGTGAGTCCGCAGGGTATGGCAATCAGCCCCAGCATTTT
CASSESAGYGNQPQHF
>TRBV2|few|-|TRBJ2-5
TGTGCCAGCAAGAGATACCAAGAGACCCAGTACTTC
CASKRYQETQYF
>TRBV5-4|few|-|TRBJ1-6
TGTGCCAGTTCTAACCCTTCAGGGTCTGGTTCACCCCTCCACTTT
CASSNPSGSGSPLHF
>TRBV4-1|-|-|TRBJ2-7
TGCGCCAGCAGCCAAGATGGTCCTAGTCCCTACGAGCAGTACTTC
CASSQDGPSPYEQYF
>TRBV29-1|-|-|TRBJ2-3
TGCAGCACTAGGTCAGATACGCAGTATTTT
CSTRSDTQYF
>TRBV7-9|-|-|TRBJ1-5
TGTGCCAGCAGCGCACGGGACACCTATCAGCCCCAGCATTTT
CASSARDTYQPQHF
>TRBV21-1|few|-|TRBJ1-1
TGTGCCAGCAGCAAAGCGAGCCCGAAGAACACTGAAGCTTTCTTT
CASSKASPKNTEAFF
>TRBV7-2|-|TRBD1|TRBJ2-7
TGTGCCAGCAGCTTGGGGACCGGGACAGGGGTCTACGAGCAGTACTTC
CASSLGTGTGVYEQYF
>TRBV9|many|-|TRBJ2-2
TGTGCCAGCAGCGTCGCTCAGACAGGGAGGTCCGGGGAGCTGTTTTTT
CASSVAQTGRSGELFF
>TRBV27|-|-|TRBJ2-7
TGTGCCAGCAGTTTATTTAGAGGCTACGAGCAGTACTTC
CASSLFRGYEQYF
>TRBV27|-|-|TRBJ2-5
TGTGCCAGCAGCCCCCTGCTCGCGTACCAAGAGACCCAGTACTTC
CASSPLLAYQETQYF
>TRBV6-6|few|-|TRBJ2-1
TGTGCCAGCAGTTACCATGAGAATGAGCAGTTCTTC
CASSYHENEQFF
>TRBV19|-|-|TRBJ1-2
TGTGCCAGTAGTCTCCCTCTCCAGGGAAACTATGGCTACACCTTC
CASSLPLQGNYGYTF
>TRBV5-1|-|-|TRBJ2-7
TGCGCCAGCAGCTTGCTACCCCGGGCGTCTGGACGGGACTACGAGCAGTACTTC
CASSLLPRASGRDYEQYF
>TRBV6-4|-|-|TRBJ2-2
TGTGCCAGCAGTGAGAAAGCATACACCGGGGAGCTGTTTTTT
CASSEKAYTGELFF
>TRBV7-9|-|-|TRBJ1-1
TGTGCCAGCAGCTCTACACAGGGGAACACTGAAGCTTTCTTT
CASSSTQGNTEAFF
>TRBV10-3|-|TRBD1|TRBJ1-2
TGTGCCATCAGTGAGCTGGACAGGGGGCTTTATGGCTACACCTTC
CAISELDRGLYGYTF
>TRBV18|-|TRBD1|TRBJ1-2
TGTGCCAGCTCAACCAGGGGACAGGGGACAACTAACTATGGCTACACCTTC
CASSTRGQGTTNYGYTF
>TRBV7-8|-|-|TRBJ2-1
TGTGCCAGCAGCCAGCTCAATGAGCAGTTCTTC
CASSQLNEQFF
>TRBV9|-|-|TRBJ1-6
TGTGCCAGCAGCGTACAGGCGTCCTATAATTCACCCCTCCACTTT
CASSVQASYNSPLHF
>TRBV5-6|few|TRBD1|TRBJ1-2
TGTGCCAGCAGCCGCAGGGGGCTCTATGGCTACACCTTC
CASSRRGLYGYTF
>TRBV19|-|TRBD1|TRBJ1-6
TGTGCCAGTAAGGGACGACAGGGAAGAGGTTCACCCCTCCACTTT
CASKGRQGRGSPLHF
>TRBV4-2|-|-|TRBJ2-5
TGTGCCAGCAGCCAGGCCTGGGAGACCCAGTACTTC
CASSQAWETQYF